This T cell receptor (beta chain) appears in the sequencing data of a study of CD8 T cells in Susac syndrome. Across the whole study: Within the group of sequenced Susac syndrome patients, 5 or 6 had active disease and 8 or 9 were in remission. Patients with Susac syndrome had blood drawn and were at that point therapy-naive, on corticosteroids, or on intravenous immunoglobulin alone.

Random-hexamer reverse transcription was applied to roughly 0.5 to 1 ug RNA. It was immunoSEQ multiplex PCR that amplified TCR beta CDR3 across 54 Vbeta and 13 Jbeta. Via MiXCR, TCRdb re-called the immunoSEQ multiplex PCR reads, giving one row per CDR3 protein. Of about 190,000 distinct CDR3 sequences listed, nearly 97% are singletons. With respect to this clonotype: Its antigen remains unidentified.

General observations from the study: The study recognized that the number of individuals in its TCR sequencing and HLA analysis was relatively small.

In germline, CDR1 is MNHEY, CDR2 SVGAGI. This CDR3 has 13 amino acids. J lost 4 bases, V lost 10 bases, and 6 bases had no gene match. The TCR originated in a human donor with Susac syndrome. Source material: CD4+ T cells from PBMCs. The V gene is TRBV6-5, the J gene TRBJ2-5; 10 nucleotides agree with TRBD1. The CDR3 is CATNRDRGETQYF. Here the CDR3 DNA reads TGTGCCACTAATCGGGACAGGGGAGAGACCCAGTACTTC.